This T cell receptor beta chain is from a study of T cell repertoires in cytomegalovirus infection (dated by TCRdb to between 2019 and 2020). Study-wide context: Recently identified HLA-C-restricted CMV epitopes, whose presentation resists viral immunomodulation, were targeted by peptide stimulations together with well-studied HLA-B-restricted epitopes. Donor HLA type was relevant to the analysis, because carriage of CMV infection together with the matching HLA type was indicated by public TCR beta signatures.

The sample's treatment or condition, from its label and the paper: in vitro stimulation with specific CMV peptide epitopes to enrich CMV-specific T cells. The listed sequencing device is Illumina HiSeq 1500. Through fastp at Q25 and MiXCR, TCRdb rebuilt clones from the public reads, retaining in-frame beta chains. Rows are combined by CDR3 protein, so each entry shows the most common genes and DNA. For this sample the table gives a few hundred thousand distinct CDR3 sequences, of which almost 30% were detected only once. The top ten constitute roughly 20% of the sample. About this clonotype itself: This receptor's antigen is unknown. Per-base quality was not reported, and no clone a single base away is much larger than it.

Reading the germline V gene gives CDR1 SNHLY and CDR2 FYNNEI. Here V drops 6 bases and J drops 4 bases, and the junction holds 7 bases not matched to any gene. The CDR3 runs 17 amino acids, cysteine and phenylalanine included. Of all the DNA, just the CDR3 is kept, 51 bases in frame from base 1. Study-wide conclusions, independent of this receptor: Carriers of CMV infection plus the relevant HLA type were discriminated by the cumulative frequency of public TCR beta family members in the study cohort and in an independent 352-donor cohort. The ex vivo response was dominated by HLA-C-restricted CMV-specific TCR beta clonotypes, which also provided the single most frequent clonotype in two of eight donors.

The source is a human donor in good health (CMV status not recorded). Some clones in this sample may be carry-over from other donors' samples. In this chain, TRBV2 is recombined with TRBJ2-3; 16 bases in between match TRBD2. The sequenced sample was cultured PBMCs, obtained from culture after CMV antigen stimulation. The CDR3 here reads CASSGTSGGAWADTQYF. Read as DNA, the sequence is TGTGCCAGCAGCGGGACTAGCGGGGGGGCCTGGGCAGATACGCAGTATTTT. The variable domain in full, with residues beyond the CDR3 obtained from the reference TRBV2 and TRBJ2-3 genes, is EPEVTQTPSHQVTQMGQEVILRCVPISNHLYFYWYRQILGQKVEFLVSFYNNEISEKSEIFDDQFSVERPDGSNFTLKIRSTKLEDSAMYFCASSGTSGGAWADTQYFGPGTRLTVL.